A single sample is the source of the 24 T cell receptor beta chains below, sequenced in a study of cytomegalovirus exposure and HLA in healthy donors. PCR employed 60 Vbeta and 13 Jbeta primers. Profiled with immunoSEQ multiplex PCR; TCRdb holds only in-frame clones, not every one. The repertoire holds some 200,000 clones, approximately 80% seen once, with about 0.58% in the top ten. Input material: PBMCs. All receptors derive from a middle-aged woman in good health and CMV-seronegative.

The V call is TRBV19, the J call TRBJ1-2; D remains ambiguous. There are 11 residues in the CDR3. The germline V and J ends were trimmed by 3 bases and 13 bases, with 12 bases remaining between them. CDR1 and CDR2 from the germline V gene are LNHDA and SQIVND (reference sequence). CDR3 loop: CASSMDQAPTF. For the CDR3, the DNA is TGTGCCAGTAGTATGGATCAGGCCCCCACCTTC.

The chain couples TRBV5-1 to TRBJ2-5, with D tentatively TRBD2 (5 bases). Germline loops: CDR1 SGHRS, CDR2 YFSETQ. This CDR3 is 14 amino acids long. V was cut by 4 bases and J by 5 bases, with 15 bases left in between. The CDR3 bases are TGCGCCAGCAGCCTGACTACACCTGGGGAGACCCAGTACTTC. Protein: CASSLTTPGETQYF.

The gene calls are TRBV30 and TRBJ1-5; D is possibly TRBD1 (5 bases). The CDR3 length is 13 residues. Per the germline V gene, CDR1 is GTSNPN and CDR2 is SVGIG (reference sequence). Trimming removed 3 bases at V and 7 bases at J, with 13 bases between. CDR3 sequence: CAWSLGGGQPQHF. The CDR3 nucleotides are TGTGCCTGGAGCCTCGGGGGGGGACAGCCCCAGCATTTT. Filled out from reference TRBV30 and TRBJ1-5, the complete variable domain reads SQTIHQWPATLVQPVGSPLSLECTVEGTSNPNLYWYRQAAGRGLQLLFYSVGIGQISSEVPQNLSASRPQDRQFILSSKKLLLSDSGFYLCAWSLGGGQPQHFGDGTRLSIL.

This clone was observed a handful of times. The genes are TRBV10-2 and TRBJ1-6; the D gene is possibly TRBD1 (6 bases). Per germline, CDR1 WSHSY and CDR2 SAAADI. The CDR3 has 14 amino acids. Trimming took 6 bases from V and 8 from J, leaving 14 bases between them. Here the CDR3 DNA reads TGCGCCAGCAGGGGGGCGGCCGACCATTCACCCCTCCACTTT. Its protein product is CASRGAADHSPLHF.

The chain couples TRBV19 to TRBJ1-2, with 11 bases lining up with TRBD1. Germline assignment: CDR1 LNHDA and CDR2 SQIVND (reference sequence). The CDR3 is 14 residues long. V lost 5 bases to trimming and J lost 6 bases; unmatched junction nucleotides: 5. CDR3 DNA sequence: TGTGCCAGTAGTCAAGGACAGGGGGCGAATGGCTACACCTTC. Residues: CASSQGQGANGYTF.

This chain joins TRBV6-4 and TRBJ1-6; D gene unclear. V shed 3 bases and J shed 6 bases, with 12 bases lying between them. Germline V gene lookup returns CDR1 MRHNA and CDR2 SNTAGT. The CDR3 spans 15 residues. CDR3 in DNA: TGTGCCAGCAGTGATCTACCAGGAGGTAATTCACCCCTCCACTTT. Translated: CASSDLPGGNSPLHF.

The gene calls are TRBV5-6 and TRBJ2-7; TRBD2 agrees at 12 bases. The CDR3 is made up of 18 amino acids. Germline loops: CDR1 SGHDT, CDR2 YYEEEE. V dropped 2 bases and J dropped 4; count of bases not matched to a gene: 13. The CDR3 nucleotides are TGTGCCAGCAGCTTACGACTAGCGGGGGAAGGAGGTCCGTACGAGCAGTACTTC. Protein sequence: CASSLRLAGEGGPYEQYF.

The chain carries TRBV11-2 and TRBJ2-3; TRBD2 is a possible D gene (6 bases). From germline, CDR1 is SGHAT and CDR2 FQNNGV. V was shortened by 3 bases and J by 2 bases, with 9 bases between the two germline ends. CDR3 length equals 14 residues. This CDR3 reads CASSFGGFTDTQYF. The CDR3 DNA reads TGTGCCAGCAGCTTCGGGGGATTCACAGATACGCAGTATTTT.

V gene TRBV2 combines with J gene TRBJ1-4, with 10 bases that match TRBD1. The germline V gene has CDR1 SNHLY and CDR2 FYNNEI. CDR3 length equals 14 residues. The ends lost 3 bases at V and 7 bases at J; junction bases unmatched: 2. Here the CDR3 reads CASSDWTGGEKLFF. The CDR3 DNA sequence: TGTGCCAGCAGTGACTGGACAGGGGGTGAAAAACTGTTTTTT.

For this clone: This sample includes further DNA sequences coding for the same CDR3. The J gene is TRBJ1-1, the V gene TRBV30; D is undetermined. Trimming shortened V by 3 bases and J by 4 bases, and 9 bases separated the two germline ends. The germline V gene encodes CDR1 GTSNPN and CDR2 SVGIG (reference sequence). The CDR3 is 12 amino acids. The CDR3 nucleotides read TGTGCCTGGAGCCGAACGGGCACTGAAGCTTTCTTT. Translated, it gives CAWSRTGTEAFF.

This clone was picked up one time. This chain joins TRBV18 and TRBJ1-1; possibly TRBD1 for D (6 bases). V shed 3 bases and J shed 11 bases, with 16 bases lying between them. The CDR3 extends over 13 amino acids. Germline V CDR1 and CDR2: KGHSH, LQKENI. The CDR3 DNA sequence: TGTGCCAGCTCACCGGTAGGATTGGGGGCGGCTTTCTTT. It specifies CASSPVGLGAAFF.

Notes on this clone: Germline and junction disagree at one end, which may indicate a read error. The CDR3 DNA sequence: TGCGCCAGCAGCCGCCGGCCCGGGGTCCTGAACACTGAAGCTTTCTTT. This encodes CASSRRPGVLNTEAFF. The chain is built from TRBV5-4 and TRBJ1-1, with D unresolved. CDR3 size: 16 residues. Germline-derived CDR1 and CDR2 are SGHNT and YYREEE (reference sequence).

The J gene is TRBJ2-7, the V gene TRBV18; 8 bases line up with TRBD2. This CDR3 has 14 residues. The trim removed 3 bases at V and 2 bases at J, leaving 3 bases unmatched. Germline V lookup: CDR1 KGHSH, CDR2 LQKENI. This chain's CDR3 is CASSPSSGAYEQYF. CDR3 in DNA: TGTGCCAGCTCACCCAGTAGCGGGGCCTACGAGCAGTACTTC.

The chain recombines TRBV7-8 with TRBJ2-7, with a possible D match to TRBD1 (6 bases). The V end lost 0 bases, the J end lost 3 bases, and 24 bases lay between the germline ends. The CDR3 is 19 amino acids. Germline V gene lookup returns CDR1 SGHVS and CDR2 FQNEAQ. CDR3 DNA sequence: TGTGCCAGCAGCTTAGCGGGGGAATTCGACAGGCTGGATGTCTACGAGCAGTACTTC. As protein: CASSLAGEFDRLDVYEQYF.

The rearrangement links TRBV7-9 to TRBJ1-1; the match to TRBD1 covers 8 bases. CDR1 is SEHNR and CDR2 is FQNEAQ in the germline V gene (reference sequence). This CDR3 comprises 14 residues. V lost 2 bases, J lost 4 bases, and 3 bases stayed unmatched. The CDR3, as DNA: TGTGCCAGCAGCTTACAGGGGGCAGTCACTGAAGCTTTCTTT. This gives the protein CASSLQGAVTEAFF.

This clone was detected only once. The chain joins TRBV30 to TRBJ2-2; no firm D call. Germline-derived CDR1 and CDR2 are GTSNPN and SVGIG (reference sequence). Trimming took 0 bases from V and 7 from J, leaving 9 bases between them. The CDR3 covers 13 residues. DNA of the CDR3: TGTGCCTGGAGTGTAGTAGCCGTCGGGGAGCTGTTTTTT. Protein: CAWSVVAVGELFF.

The J gene is TRBJ1-1, the V gene TRBV11-3, with D perhaps matching TRBD1 (6 bases). V was shortened by 1 base and J by 3 bases, with 15 bases between the two germline ends. Per germline, CDR1 SGHNT and CDR2 YENEEA. The length of the CDR3 is 16 residues. Here the CDR3 reads CASSLAQTGMDTEAFF. The CDR3 nucleotides are TGTGCCAGCAGCTTAGCCCAGACAGGAATGGACACTGAAGCTTTCTTT.

The rearrangement joins TRBV19 to TRBJ2-3; maybe TRBD1 (5 bases). V lost 4 bases and J lost 0, with 17 bases in between. Per germline, CDR1 LNHDA and CDR2 SQIVND (reference sequence). The CDR3 contains 17 residues. The CDR3 reads CASSTLRQSPSTDTQYF. CDR3 in DNA: TGTGCCAGTAGTACACTCCGACAGAGCCCTAGCACAGATACGCAGTATTTT.

V and J are TRBV30 and TRBJ2-2; TRBD2 is a possible D gene (7 bases). Trimming left V 6 bases short and J 4 bases short, with 21 bases between. The CDR3 sequence is 16 residues long. Germline CDR1 and CDR2: GTSNPN and SVGIG (reference sequence). In DNA form, the CDR3 reads TGTGCCTGTCCCGCCCAGGGGAGGGAGCCCACCGGGGAGCTGTTTTTT. Translated, it gives CACPAQGREPTGELFF.

This chain connects TRBV28 to TRBJ2-7, with D maybe TRBD1 (5 bases). V was shortened by 7 bases and J by 7 bases, with 20 bases between the two germline ends. The CDR3 consists of 14 residues. Per the germline V gene, CDR1 is MDHEN and CDR2 is SYDVKM. DNA for the CDR3: TGTGCCAGCACCCAAGCCGGCAGGGTGGGTGAGCAGTACTTC. It is translated as CASTQAGRVGEQYF. The whole variable domain, filled in from reference TRBV28 and TRBJ2-7, reads DVKVTQSSRYLVKRTGEKVFLECVQDMDHENMFWYRQDPGLGLRLIYFSYDVKMKEKGDIPEGYSVSREKKERFSLILESASTNQTSMYLCASTQAGRVGEQYFGPGTRLTVT.

This chain joins TRBV19 and TRBJ1-2; 9 nucleotides agree with TRBD1. Germline CDR1 reads LNHDA; CDR2 reads SQIVND (reference sequence). The CDR3 is 15 residues long. V dropped 7 bases and J dropped 1; count of bases not matched to a gene: 7. CDR3 residues: CASTPQGALNYGYTF. The CDR3 nucleotides read TGTGCCAGTACCCCACAGGGGGCGCTTAACTATGGCTACACCTTC.

The gene calls are TRBV6-5 and TRBJ2-2; 7 positions match TRBD2. This CDR3 is 15 amino acids long. Trimming removed 6 bases from V and 2 bases from J; junction bases left unmatched: 6. Germline loops: CDR1 MNHEY, CDR2 SVGAGI. This CDR3 is CASSSPGGNTGELFF. The CDR3 region has the DNA TGTGCCAGCAGCTCCCCGGGGGGTAACACCGGGGAGCTGTTTTTT.

The chain employs TRBV7-8 and TRBJ1-5, with D tentatively TRBD1 (6 bases). The germline V gene has CDR1 SGHVS and CDR2 FQNEAQ. V was clipped by 7 bases and J by 1 base, with 14 bases between them. The CDR3 length is 15 residues. The CDR3 is CASTPTGLSNQPQHF. The CDR3 bases are TGTGCCAGCACCCCCACAGGGTTGAGCAATCAGCCCCAGCATTTT.

CDR3 amino acids: CASSPGLVEETQYF. CDR3 DNA sequence: TGTGCCAGCAGCCCGGGACTAGTGGAGGAGACCCAGTACTTC. J is TRBJ2-5 and V is TRBV28; 8 bases align to TRBD2. The CDR3 is 14 residues long. J was trimmed by 5 bases and V by 6 bases; bases with no gene match: 8. In germline, CDR1 is MDHEN, CDR2 SYDVKM. The variable domain in full, with the rest retrieved from reference TRBV28 and TRBJ2-5, is DVKVTQSSRYLVKRTGEKVFLECVQDMDHENMFWYRQDPGLGLRLIYFSYDVKMKEKGDIPEGYSVSREKKERFSLILESASTNQTSMYLCASSPGLVEETQYFGPGTRLLVL.